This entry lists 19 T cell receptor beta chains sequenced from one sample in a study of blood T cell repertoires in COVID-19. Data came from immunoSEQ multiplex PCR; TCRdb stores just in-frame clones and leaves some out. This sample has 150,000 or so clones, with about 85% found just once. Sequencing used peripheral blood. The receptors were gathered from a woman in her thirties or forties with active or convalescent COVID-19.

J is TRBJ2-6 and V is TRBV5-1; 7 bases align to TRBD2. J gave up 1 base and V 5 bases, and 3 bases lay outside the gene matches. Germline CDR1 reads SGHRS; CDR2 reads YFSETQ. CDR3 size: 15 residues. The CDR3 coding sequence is TGCGCCAGCAGTGACGGGGGGTCTGGGGCCAACGTCCTGACTTTC. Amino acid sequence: CASSDGGSGANVLTF.

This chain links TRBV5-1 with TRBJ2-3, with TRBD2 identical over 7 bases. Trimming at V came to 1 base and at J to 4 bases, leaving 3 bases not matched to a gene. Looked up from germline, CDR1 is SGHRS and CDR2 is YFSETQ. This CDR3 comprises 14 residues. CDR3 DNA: TGCGCCAGCAGCTTGACCGGGGGGTCAGATACGCAGTATTTT. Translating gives CASSLTGGSDTQYF.

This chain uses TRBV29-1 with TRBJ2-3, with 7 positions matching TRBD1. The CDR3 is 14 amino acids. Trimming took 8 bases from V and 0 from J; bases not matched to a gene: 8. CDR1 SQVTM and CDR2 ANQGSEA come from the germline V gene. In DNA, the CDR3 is TGCAGCATCCAGGGGGTCCCCAGCACAGATACGCAGTATTTT. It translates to CSIQGVPSTDTQYF.

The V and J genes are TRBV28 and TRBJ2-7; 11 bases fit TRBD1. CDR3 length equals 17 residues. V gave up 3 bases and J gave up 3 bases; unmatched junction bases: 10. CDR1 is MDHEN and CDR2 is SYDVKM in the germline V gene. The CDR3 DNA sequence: TGTGCCAGCAGTTTTCTCCCCAGGGACAGGGGGAACTACGAGCAGTACTTC. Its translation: CASSFLPRDRGNYEQYF.

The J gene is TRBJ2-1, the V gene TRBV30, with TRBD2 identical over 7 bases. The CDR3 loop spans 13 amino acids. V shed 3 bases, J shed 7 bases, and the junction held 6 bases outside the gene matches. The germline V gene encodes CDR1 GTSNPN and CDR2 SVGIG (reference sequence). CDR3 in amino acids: CAWSGTTPNEQFF. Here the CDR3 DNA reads TGTGCCTGGAGCGGGACTACACCAAATGAGCAGTTCTTC.

For the CDR3, the DNA is TGTGCCACCGCGGGGAGGACGAACACCGGGGAGCTGTTTTTT. The encoded protein is CATAGRTNTGELFF. The chain couples TRBV15 to TRBJ2-2; tentative D call: TRBD2 (6 bases). Trimming shortened V by 8 bases and J by 0 bases, and 10 bases separated the two germline ends. Germline V gene lookup returns CDR1 LNHNV and CDR2 YYDKDF (reference sequence). The CDR3 extends over 14 amino acids.

CDR3 in amino acids: CASSLIPGLTSEQFF. The CDR3 DNA reads as TGTGCCAGCAGCCTAATTCCGGGACTAACCAGTGAGCAGTTCTTC. The genes are TRBV6-2 or TRBV6-3 and TRBJ2-1, with 7 bases matching TRBD2. The CDR3 totals 15 residues. In germline, CDR1 is MNHEY, CDR2 SVGEGT. V trimming: 6 bases; J trimming: 9 bases; junction bases outside the gene matches: 14.

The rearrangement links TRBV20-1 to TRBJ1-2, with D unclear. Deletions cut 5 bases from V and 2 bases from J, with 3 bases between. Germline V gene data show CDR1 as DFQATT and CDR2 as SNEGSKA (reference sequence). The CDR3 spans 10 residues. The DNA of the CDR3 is TGCAGTGCTCCGAACTATGGCTACACCTTC. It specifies CSAPNYGYTF.

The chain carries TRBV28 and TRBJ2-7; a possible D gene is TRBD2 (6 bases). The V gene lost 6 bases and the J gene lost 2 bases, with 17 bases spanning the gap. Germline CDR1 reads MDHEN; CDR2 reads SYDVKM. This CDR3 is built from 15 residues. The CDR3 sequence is CASRRISGSTYEQYF. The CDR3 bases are TGTGCCAGCAGGAGGATTAGCGGTTCCACCTACGAGCAGTACTTC.

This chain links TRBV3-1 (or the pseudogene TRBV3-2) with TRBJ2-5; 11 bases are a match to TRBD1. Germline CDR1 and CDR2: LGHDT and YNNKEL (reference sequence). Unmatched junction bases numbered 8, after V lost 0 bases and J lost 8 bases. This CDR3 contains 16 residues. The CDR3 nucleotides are TGTGCCAGCAGCCAAGATAGGTGGGGACAGGGGGTTACCCAGTACTTC. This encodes CASSQDRWGQGVTQYF.

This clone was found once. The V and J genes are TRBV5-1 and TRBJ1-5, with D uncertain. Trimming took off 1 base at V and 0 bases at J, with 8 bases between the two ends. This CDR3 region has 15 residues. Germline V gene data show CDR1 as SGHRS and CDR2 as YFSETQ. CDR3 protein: CASSLSGISNQPQHF. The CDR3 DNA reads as TGCGCCAGCAGCTTGTCGGGGATTAGCAATCAGCCCCAGCATTTT.

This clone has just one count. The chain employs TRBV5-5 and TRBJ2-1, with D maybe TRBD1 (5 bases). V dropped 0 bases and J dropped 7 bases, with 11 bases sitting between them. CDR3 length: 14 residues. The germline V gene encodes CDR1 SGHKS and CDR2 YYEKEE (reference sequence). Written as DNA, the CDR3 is TGTGCCAGCAGCTTGGCCAGGGTGGTGAATGAGCAGTTCTTC. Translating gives CASSLARVVNEQFF.

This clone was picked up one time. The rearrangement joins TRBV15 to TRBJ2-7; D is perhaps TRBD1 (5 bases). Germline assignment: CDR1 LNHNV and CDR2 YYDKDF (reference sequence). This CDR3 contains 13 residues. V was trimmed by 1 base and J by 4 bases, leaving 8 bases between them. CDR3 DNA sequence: TGTGCCACCAGCAGAGGTACAGGTTACGAGCAGTACTTC. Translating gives CATSRGTGYEQYF.

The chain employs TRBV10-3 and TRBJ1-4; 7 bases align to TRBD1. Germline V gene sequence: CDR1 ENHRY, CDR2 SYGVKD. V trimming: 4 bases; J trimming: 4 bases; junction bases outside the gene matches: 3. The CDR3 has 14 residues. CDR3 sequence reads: CAISATGSNEKLFF. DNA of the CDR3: TGTGCCATCAGTGCGACAGGGAGTAATGAAAAACTGTTTTTT.

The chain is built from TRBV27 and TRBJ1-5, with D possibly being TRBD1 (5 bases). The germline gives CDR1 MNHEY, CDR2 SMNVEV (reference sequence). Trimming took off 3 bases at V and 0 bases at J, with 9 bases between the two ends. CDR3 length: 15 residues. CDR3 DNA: TGTGCCAGCAGTTTTAGGGGTTATAGCAATCAGCCCCAGCATTTT. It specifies CASSFRGYSNQPQHF.

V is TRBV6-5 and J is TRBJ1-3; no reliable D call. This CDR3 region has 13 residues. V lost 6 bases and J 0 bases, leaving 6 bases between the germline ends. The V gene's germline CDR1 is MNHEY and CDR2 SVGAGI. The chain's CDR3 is CASSRSSGNTIYF. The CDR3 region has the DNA TGTGCCAGCAGCCGGAGCTCTGGAAACACCATATATTTT.

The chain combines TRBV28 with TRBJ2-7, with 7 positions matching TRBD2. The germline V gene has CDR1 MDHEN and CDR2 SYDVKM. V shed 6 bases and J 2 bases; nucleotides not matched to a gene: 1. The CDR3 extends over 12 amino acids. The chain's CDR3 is CASRTSPYEQYF. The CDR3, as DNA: TGTGCCAGCAGGACTAGCCCCTACGAGCAGTACTTC.

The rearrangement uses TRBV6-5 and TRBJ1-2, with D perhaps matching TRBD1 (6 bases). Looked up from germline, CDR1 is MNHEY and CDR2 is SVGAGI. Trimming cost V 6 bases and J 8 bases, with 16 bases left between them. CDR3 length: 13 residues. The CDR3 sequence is CASRDRTGRGYTF. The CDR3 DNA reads TGTGCCAGCAGGGACAGAACCGGTCGAGGCTACACCTTC.

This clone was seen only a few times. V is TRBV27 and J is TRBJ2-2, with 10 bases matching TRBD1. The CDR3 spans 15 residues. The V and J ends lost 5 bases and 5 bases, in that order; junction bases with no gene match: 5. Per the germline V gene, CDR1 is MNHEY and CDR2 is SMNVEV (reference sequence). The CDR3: CASSRDRGYTGELFF. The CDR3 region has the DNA TGTGCCAGCAGTAGGGACAGGGGTTATACCGGGGAGCTGTTTTTT.